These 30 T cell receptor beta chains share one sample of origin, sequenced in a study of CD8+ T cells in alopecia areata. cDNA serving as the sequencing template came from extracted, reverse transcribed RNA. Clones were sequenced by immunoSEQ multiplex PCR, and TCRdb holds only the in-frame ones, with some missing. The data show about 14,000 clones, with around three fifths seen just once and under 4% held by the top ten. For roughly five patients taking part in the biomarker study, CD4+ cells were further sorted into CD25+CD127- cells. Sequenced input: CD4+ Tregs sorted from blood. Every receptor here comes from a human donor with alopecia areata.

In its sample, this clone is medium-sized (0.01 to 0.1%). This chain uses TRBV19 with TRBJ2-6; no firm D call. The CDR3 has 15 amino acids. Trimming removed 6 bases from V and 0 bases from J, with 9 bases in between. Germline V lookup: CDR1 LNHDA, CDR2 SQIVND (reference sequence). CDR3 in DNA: TGTGCCAGTAGCCAGTACAACTCTGGGGCCAACGTCCTGACTTTC. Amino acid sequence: CASSQYNSGANVLTF.

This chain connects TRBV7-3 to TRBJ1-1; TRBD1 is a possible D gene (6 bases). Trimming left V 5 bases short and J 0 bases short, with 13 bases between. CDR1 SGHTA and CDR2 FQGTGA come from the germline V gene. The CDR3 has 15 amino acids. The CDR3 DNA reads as TGTGCCAGCAGCCCAAATGGGGGGCTGAACACTGAAGCTTTCTTT. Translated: CASSPNGGLNTEAFF.

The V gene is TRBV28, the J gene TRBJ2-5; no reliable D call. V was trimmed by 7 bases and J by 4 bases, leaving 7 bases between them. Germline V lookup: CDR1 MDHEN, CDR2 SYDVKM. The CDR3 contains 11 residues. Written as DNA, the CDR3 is TGTGCCAGCATCGAGGCAGAGACCCAGTACTTC. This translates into CASIEAETQYF.

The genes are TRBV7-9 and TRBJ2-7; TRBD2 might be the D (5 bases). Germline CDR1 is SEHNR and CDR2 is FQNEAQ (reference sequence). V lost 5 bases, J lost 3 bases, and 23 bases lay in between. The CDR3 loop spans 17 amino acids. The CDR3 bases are TGTGCCAGCAGCCGCTTAACCGGGGAAATCCCGCGCTACGAGCAGTACTTC. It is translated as CASSRLTGEIPRYEQYF.

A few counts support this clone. For the CDR3, the DNA is TGTGCCAGCATAGGGGGGCGACAGGGAGTCCGCGGGGAGCTGTTTTTT. Protein: CASIGGRQGVRGELFF. The chain carries TRBV21-1 and TRBJ2-2; the listed D gene, TRBD1, was not tested against the DNA. TRBV21-1 is a listed pseudogene. CDR3 size: 16 residues.

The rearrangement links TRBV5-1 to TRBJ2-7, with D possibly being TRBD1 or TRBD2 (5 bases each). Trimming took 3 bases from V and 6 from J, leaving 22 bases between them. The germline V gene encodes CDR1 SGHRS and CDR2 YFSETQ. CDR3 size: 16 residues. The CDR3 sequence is CASSSGPSLGVGEQYF. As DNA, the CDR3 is TGCGCCAGCAGCTCGGGACCTTCTCTGGGCGTGGGCGAGCAGTACTTC.

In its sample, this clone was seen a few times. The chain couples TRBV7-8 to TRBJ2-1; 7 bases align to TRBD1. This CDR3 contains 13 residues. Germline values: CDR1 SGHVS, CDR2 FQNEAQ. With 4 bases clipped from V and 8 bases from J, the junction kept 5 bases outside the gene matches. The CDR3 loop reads CASSSTRGHEQFF. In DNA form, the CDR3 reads TGTGCCAGCAGCTCAACAAGGGGGCATGAGCAGTTCTTC.

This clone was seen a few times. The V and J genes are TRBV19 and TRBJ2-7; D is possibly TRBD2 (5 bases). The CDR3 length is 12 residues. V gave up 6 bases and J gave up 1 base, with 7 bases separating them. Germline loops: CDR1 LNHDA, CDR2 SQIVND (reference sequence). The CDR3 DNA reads TGTGCCAGTAGCGGGGTTTCCTACGAGCAGTACTTC. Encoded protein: CASSGVSYEQYF.

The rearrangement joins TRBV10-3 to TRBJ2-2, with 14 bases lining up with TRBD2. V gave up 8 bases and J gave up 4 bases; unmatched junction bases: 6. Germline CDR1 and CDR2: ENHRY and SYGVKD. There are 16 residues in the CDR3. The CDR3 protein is CAISGTSGSVTGELFF. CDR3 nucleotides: TGTGCCATCTCCGGGACTAGCGGGAGCGTCACCGGGGAGCTGTTTTTT.

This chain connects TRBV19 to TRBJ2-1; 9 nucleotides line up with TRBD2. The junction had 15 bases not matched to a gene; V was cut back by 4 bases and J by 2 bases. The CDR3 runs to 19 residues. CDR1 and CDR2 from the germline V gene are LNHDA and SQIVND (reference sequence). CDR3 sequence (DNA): TGTGCCAGTAGTACCTTGGGGGCGGGAGGGCCTGGGGCCTACAATGAGCAGTTCTTC. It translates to CASSTLGAGGPGAYNEQFF.

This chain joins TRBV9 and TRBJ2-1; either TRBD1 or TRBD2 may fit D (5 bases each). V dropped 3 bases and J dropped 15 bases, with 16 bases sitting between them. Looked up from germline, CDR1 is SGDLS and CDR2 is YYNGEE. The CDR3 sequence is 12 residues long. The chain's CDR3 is CASSDRDRLLFF. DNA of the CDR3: TGTGCCAGCAGCGACCGGGACCGACTTCTGTTCTTC.

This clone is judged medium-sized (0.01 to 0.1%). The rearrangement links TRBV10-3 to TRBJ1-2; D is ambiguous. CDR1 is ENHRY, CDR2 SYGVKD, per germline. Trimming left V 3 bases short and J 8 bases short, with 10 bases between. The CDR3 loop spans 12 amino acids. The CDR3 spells CAISDEGAGYTF. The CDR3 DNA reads TGTGCCATCAGTGATGAGGGTGCGGGCTACACCTTC.

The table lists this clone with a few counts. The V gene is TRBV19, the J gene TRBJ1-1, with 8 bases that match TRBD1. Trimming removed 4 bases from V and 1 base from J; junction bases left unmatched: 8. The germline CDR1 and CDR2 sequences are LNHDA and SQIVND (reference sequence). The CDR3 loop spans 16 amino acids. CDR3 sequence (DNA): TGTGCCAGTAGTACGAGACAGGGGACTACGAACACTGAAGCTTTCTTT. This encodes CASSTRQGTTNTEAFF.

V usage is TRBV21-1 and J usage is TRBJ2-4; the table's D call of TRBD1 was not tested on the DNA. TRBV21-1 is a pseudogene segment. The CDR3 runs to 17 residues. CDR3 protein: CASIPDRGRAAKNIQYF. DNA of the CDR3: TGTGCCAGCATCCCAGACAGGGGGCGCGCGGCCAAAAACATTCAGTACTTC.

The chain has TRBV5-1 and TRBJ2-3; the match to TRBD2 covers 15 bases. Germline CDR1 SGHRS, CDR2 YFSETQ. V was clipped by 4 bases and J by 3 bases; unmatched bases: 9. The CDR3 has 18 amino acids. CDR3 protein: CASSGTPGLAGGTDTQYF. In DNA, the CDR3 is TGCGCCAGCAGCGGAACTCCGGGACTAGCGGGAGGAACAGATACGCAGTATTTT.

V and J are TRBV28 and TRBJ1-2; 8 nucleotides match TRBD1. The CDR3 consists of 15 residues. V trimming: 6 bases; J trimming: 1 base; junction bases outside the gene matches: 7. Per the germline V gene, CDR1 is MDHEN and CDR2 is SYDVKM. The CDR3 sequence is CASSEGTGNNYGYTF. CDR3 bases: TGTGCCAGCAGCGAGGGGACAGGCAATAACTATGGCTACACCTTC.

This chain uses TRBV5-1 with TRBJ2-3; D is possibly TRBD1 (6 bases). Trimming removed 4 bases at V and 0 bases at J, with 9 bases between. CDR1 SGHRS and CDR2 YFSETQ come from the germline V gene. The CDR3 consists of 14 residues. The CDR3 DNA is TGCGCCAGCAGCGGACAGACAAGCACAGATACGCAGTATTTT. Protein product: CASSGQTSTDTQYF.

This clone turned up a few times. This CDR3 reads CASSLWGSADTQYF. The CDR3 DNA follows: TGTGCCAGCAGTTTATGGGGTTCGGCAGATACGCAGTATTTT. This chain links TRBV27 with TRBJ2-3; D unclear. Trimming removed 1 base at V and 4 bases at J, with 9 bases between. Germline assignment: CDR1 MNHEY and CDR2 SMNVEV (reference sequence). This CDR3 spans 14 amino acids.

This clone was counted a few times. Written as DNA, the CDR3 is TGTGCCAGCTCACCATCGGCGTTAGGGACACTAACTTCTGGCTACACCTTC. Residues: CASSPSALGTLTSGYTF. The chain couples TRBV18 to TRBJ1-2; a weak D match, TRBD1 (6 bases). The ends were cut back, 2 bases at V and 7 bases at J, with 23 bases in the middle. The CDR3 has 17 amino acids. The germline V gene encodes CDR1 KGHSH and CDR2 LQKENI.

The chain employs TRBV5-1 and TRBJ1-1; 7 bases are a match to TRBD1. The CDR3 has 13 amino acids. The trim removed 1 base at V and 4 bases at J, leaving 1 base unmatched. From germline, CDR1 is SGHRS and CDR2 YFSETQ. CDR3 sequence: CASSLNRGTEAFF. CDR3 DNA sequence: TGCGCCAGCAGCTTGAACAGGGGCACTGAAGCTTTCTTT. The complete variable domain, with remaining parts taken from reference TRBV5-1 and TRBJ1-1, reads KAGVTQTPRYLIKTRGQQVTLSCSPISGHRSVSWYQQTPGQGLQFLFEYFSETQRNKGNFPGRFSGRQFSNSRSEMNVSTLELGDSALYLCASSLNRGTEAFFGQGTRLTVV.

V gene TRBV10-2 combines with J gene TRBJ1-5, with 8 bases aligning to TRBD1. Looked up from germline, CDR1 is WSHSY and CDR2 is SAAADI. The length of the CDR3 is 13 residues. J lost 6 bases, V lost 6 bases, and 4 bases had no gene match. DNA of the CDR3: TGCGCCAGCAGGGCGGACAGGGCTCAGCCCCAGCATTTT. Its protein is CASRADRAQPQHF.

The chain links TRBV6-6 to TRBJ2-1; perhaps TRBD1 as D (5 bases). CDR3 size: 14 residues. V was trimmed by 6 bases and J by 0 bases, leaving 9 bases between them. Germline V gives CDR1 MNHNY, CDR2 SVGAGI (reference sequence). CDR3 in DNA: TGTGCCAGCAGCCAGGGCCTCTCCTACAATGAGCAGTTCTTC. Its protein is CASSQGLSYNEQFF.

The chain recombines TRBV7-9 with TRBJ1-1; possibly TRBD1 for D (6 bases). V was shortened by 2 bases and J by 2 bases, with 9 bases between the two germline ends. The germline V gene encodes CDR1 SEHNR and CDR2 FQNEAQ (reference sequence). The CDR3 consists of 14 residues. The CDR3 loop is CASSLSRGNTEAFF. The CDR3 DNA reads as TGTGCCAGCAGCTTAAGCAGGGGTAACACTGAAGCTTTCTTT.

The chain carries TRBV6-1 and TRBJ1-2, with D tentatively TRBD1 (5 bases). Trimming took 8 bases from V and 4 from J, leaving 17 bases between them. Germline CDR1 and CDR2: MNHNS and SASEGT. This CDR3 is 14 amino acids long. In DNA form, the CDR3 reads TGTGCCAGCTCTTGGGGGAGGGGAGGCTATGGCTACACCTTC. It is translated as CASSWGRGGYGYTF.

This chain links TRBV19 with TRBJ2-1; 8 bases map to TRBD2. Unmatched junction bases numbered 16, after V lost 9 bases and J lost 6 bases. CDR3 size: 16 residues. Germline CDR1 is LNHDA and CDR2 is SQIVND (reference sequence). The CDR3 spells CASIMRGALGFNEQFF. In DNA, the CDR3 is TGTGCCAGCATTATGCGGGGGGCGCTTGGTTTCAATGAGCAGTTCTTC.

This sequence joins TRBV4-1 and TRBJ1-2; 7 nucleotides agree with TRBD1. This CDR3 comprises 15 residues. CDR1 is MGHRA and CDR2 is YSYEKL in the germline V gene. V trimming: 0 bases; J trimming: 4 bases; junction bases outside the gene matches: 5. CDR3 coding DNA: TGCGCCAGCAGCCAAGAGGTCAACAGGGGCTATGGCTACACCTTC. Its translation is CASSQEVNRGYGYTF.

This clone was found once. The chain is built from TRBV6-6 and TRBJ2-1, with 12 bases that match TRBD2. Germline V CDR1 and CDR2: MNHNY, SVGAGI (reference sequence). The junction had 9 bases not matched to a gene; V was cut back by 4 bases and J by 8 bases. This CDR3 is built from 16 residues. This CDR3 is CASSSTRLAGDYEQFF. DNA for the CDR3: TGTGCCAGCAGTTCGACCCGACTAGCGGGAGACTATGAGCAGTTCTTC.

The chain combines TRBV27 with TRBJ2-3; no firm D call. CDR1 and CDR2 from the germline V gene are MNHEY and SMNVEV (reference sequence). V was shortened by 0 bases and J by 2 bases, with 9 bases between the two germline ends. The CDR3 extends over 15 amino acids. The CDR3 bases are TGTGCCAGCAGTTTATCGGAAACCCCCACAGATACGCAGTATTTT. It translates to CASSLSETPTDTQYF.

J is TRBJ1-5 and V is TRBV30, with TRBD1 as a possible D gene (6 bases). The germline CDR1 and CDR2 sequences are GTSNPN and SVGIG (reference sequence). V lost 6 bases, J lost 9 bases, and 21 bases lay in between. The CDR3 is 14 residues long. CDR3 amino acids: CACRGDRSGGPQHF. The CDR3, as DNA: TGTGCCTGCAGGGGCGACCGAAGCGGGGGGCCCCAGCATTTT. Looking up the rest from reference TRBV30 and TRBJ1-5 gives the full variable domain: SQTIHQWPATLVQPVGSPLSLECTVEGTSNPNLYWYRQAAGRGLQLLFYSVGIGQISSEVPQNLSASRPQDRQFILSSKKLLLSDSGFYLCACRGDRSGGPQHFGDGTRLSIL.

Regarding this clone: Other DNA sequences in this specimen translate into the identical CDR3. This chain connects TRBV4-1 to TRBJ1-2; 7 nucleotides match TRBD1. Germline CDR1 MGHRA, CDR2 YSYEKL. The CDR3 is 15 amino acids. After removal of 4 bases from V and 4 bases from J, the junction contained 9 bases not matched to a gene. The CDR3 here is CASSLDPGQPYGYTF. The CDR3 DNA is TGCGCCAGCAGCCTAGACCCGGGACAGCCCTATGGCTACACCTTC.